The sequence of this T cell receptor beta chain was determined in a study of blood T cell repertoires in COVID-19. Looked up from germline, CDR1 is SGHNT and CDR2 is YENEEA. This CDR3 contains 20 residues. The V segment lost 5 bases and the J segment 0 bases; nucleotides outside the gene matches: 16. Some clones are missing from TCRdb's copy, which holds only in-frame ones; the method was immunoSEQ multiplex PCR. The sample has about 150,000 clones; roughly 85% are singletons. Input material: PBMCs or T cells enriched from blood (not recorded which). The chain recombines TRBV11-3 with TRBJ2-2; 9 nucleotides align to TRBD1. This TCR was recovered from a man aged 50-60 years who had recovered from COVID-19. In nucleotides, the CDR3 is TGTGCCAGCAGCCCTTCCTTTCTCCTCGGGACAGGGTCGAACACCGGGGAGCTGTTTTTT. Amino acid sequence: CASSPSFLLGTGSNTGELFF.